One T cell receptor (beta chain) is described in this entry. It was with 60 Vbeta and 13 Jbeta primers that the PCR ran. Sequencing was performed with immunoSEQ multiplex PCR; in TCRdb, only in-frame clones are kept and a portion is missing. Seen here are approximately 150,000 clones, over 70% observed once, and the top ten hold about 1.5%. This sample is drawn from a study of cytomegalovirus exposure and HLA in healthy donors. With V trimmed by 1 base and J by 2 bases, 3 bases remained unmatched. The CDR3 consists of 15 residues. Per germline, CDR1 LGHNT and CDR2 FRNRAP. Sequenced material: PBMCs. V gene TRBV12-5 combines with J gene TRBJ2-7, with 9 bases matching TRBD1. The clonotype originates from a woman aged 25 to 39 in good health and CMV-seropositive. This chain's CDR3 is CASGLDGQGTYEQYF. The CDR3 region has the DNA TGTGCTAGTGGTTTGGATGGACAGGGGACCTACGAGCAGTACTTC.